Presented here are 17 T cell receptor beta chains from one specimen sequenced in a study of T-cell reconstitution after alpha-beta-depleted transplantation in children. This sample's TCRbeta library carried unique molecular identifier barcodes. TCRdb passed the PCR reads through MiXCR, listing each CDR3 protein once. This sample carries 480,000 or so distinct CDR3 sequences, about 11% of them seen once, and the ten largest clones take 2% to 2.5%. This sample comprised PBMCs, obtained before TCRalphabeta/CD19-depleted stem cell transplant. These TCRs come from a child aged 2 to 10 with inherited bone marrow failure, due to receive a stem cell transplant.

CDR3 nucleotide sequence: TGTGCCATCACCCCGACGGCTTACTACACCGGGGAGCTGTTTTTT. Its protein product is CAITPTAYYTGELFF. This sequence joins TRBV10-3 and TRBJ2-2; D not certain. Trimming pared 7 bases from V and 3 bases from J, leaving 15 bases between. CDR3 size: 15 residues. Per the germline V gene, CDR1 is ENHRY and CDR2 is SYGVKD.

The table lists this clonotype with a few counts. J is TRBJ2-1 and V is TRBV19; D perhaps matches TRBD2 (6 bases). The germline V gene has CDR1 LNHDA and CDR2 SQIVND (reference sequence). Trimming cost V 5 bases and J 1 base, with 15 bases left between them. The CDR3 runs to 16 residues. CDR3 sequence reads: CASSLGTEGSYNEQFF. CDR3 sequence (DNA): TGTGCCAGTAGTTTGGGGACTGAGGGTTCCTACAATGAGCAGTTCTTC.

This clonotype came up many times. This sequence joins TRBV6-5 and TRBJ1-1, with a tentative D call TRBD1 (5 bases). The CDR3 has 11 residues. V was shortened by 10 bases and J by 7 bases, with 13 bases between the two germline ends. Germline V gene data show CDR1 as MNHEY and CDR2 as SVGAGI. The CDR3 protein is CATGMNGEAFF. As DNA, the CDR3 is TGTGCCACAGGGATGAACGGTGAAGCTTTCTTT.

This clonotype occurred a few times. This chain joins TRBV27 and TRBJ1-5; 7 bases map to TRBD1. Germline CDR1 MNHEY, CDR2 SMNVEV (reference sequence). After removal of 2 bases from V and 5 bases from J, the junction contained 9 bases not matched to a gene. The CDR3 totals 16 residues. The CDR3 reads CASSLQTQGLDQPQHF. The CDR3 DNA sequence: TGTGCCAGCAGTTTACAGACACAGGGGCTTGATCAGCCCCAGCATTTT.

This clonotype was recorded many times. J is TRBJ2-3 and V is TRBV27; 16 bases align to TRBD2. The CDR3 consists of 15 residues. The junction had 3 bases not matched to a gene; V was cut back by 5 bases and J by 7 bases. Per the germline V gene, CDR1 is MNHEY and CDR2 is SMNVEV (reference sequence). The CDR3 DNA follows: TGTGCCAGCAGTCTGGGACTAGCGGGAGGGAATACGCAGTATTTT. Translation gives CASSLGLAGGNTQYF.

This clonotype was detected many times. V gene TRBV20-1 combines with J gene TRBJ2-7, with D possibly being TRBD2 (5 bases). From germline, CDR1 is DFQATT and CDR2 SNEGSKA (reference sequence). The CDR3 is 14 amino acids. V lost 4 bases and J 7 bases, leaving 20 bases between the germline ends. The CDR3 DNA reads as TGCAGTGCTACCGACTATGCCCTGCGCGCGGAGCAGTACTTC. Amino acids: CSATDYALRAEQYF.

The sample holds many counts of this clonotype. This chain uses TRBV5-1 with TRBJ2-7; D is undetermined. In germline, CDR1 is SGHRS, CDR2 YFSETQ. V was cut by 0 bases and J by 1 base, with 11 bases left in between. This CDR3 spans 15 amino acids. The CDR3 is CASSLAEHPSYEQYF. The CDR3 region has the DNA TGCGCCAGCAGCTTGGCCGAACACCCGTCCTACGAGCAGTACTTC. Supplemented by reference TRBV5-1 and TRBJ2-7, the full variable domain reads KAGVTQTPRYLIKTRGQQVTLSCSPISGHRSVSWYQQTPGQGLQFLFEYFSETQRNKGNFPGRFSGRQFSNSRSEMNVSTLELGDSALYLCASSLAEHPSYEQYFGPGTRLTVT.

The chain recombines TRBV12-3 or TRBV12-4 with TRBJ2-1; 12 nucleotides align to TRBD2. The CDR3 length is 14 residues. V shed 7 bases and J 9 bases; nucleotides not matched to a gene: 7. The CDR3 nucleotides are TGTGCCAGCAATCAGGGACTAGCGGGTATTGAGCAGTTCTTC. Its protein is CASNQGLAGIEQFF.

The table lists this clonotype with many counts. The chain couples TRBV14 to TRBJ2-1, with TRBD2 matching over 8 bases. Trimming at V came to 7 bases and at J to 8 bases, leaving 10 bases not matched to a gene. Per germline, CDR1 SGHDN and CDR2 FVKESK. The CDR3 is 14 amino acids. CDR3 sequence reads: CASIRASGSYEQFF. The CDR3 nucleotides are TGTGCCAGCATTAGGGCCAGCGGGAGTTATGAGCAGTTCTTC.

This clonotype was picked up many times. The chain has TRBV6-5 and TRBJ2-7, with TRBD1 matching 8 bases. The CDR3 is made up of 16 amino acids. Germline CDR1 is MNHEY and CDR2 is SVGAGI. V lost 5 bases and J lost 1; bases outside the gene matches: 10. The CDR3 reads CASSPDRASRSYEQYF. The DNA of the CDR3 is TGTGCCAGCAGTCCGGACAGGGCCAGTCGTTCCTACGAGCAGTACTTC.

As for this clonotype: Given a much more abundant clone one base away, this may be a read error. V gene TRBV2 combines with J gene TRBJ2-5; D could derive from TRBD1 or TRBD2 (5 bases each). The V gene lost 10 bases and the J gene lost 7 bases, with 16 bases spanning the gap. The CDR3 totals 12 residues. Germline V gene sequence: CDR1 SNHLY, CDR2 FYNNEI. The CDR3, as DNA: TGTGCCACCAGGGACGAAGCAGGGACCCAGTACTTC. Protein sequence: CATRDEAGTQYF. Complete variable domain (other parts from reference TRBV2 and TRBJ2-5): EPEVTQTPSHQVTQMGQEVILRCVPISNHLYFYWYRQILGQKVEFLVSFYNNEISEKSEIFDDQFSVERPDGSNFTLKIRSTKLEDSAMYFCATRDEAGTQYFGPGTRLLVL.

The table lists this clonotype with many counts. The J gene is TRBJ1-5, the V gene TRBV10-3; D unresolved. Trimming took 1 base from V and 3 from J, leaving 4 bases between them. The CDR3 consists of 13 residues. Germline loops: CDR1 ENHRY, CDR2 SYGVKD. The DNA for the CDR3 is TGTGCCATCAGTGAGTTGGACAATCAGCCCCAGCATTTT. This codes for CAISELDNQPQHF.

This clonotype has at least ten counts. This chain links TRBV19 with TRBJ1-5; a possible D gene is TRBD1 (6 bases). CDR1 LNHDA and CDR2 SQIVND come from the germline V gene (reference sequence). The CDR3 contains 16 residues. Trimming took off 3 bases at V and 6 bases at J, with 18 bases between the two ends. DNA for the CDR3: TGTGCCAGTAGTATTTCTCCAGGGGCCCAGGGTCAGCCCCAGCATTTT. This encodes CASSISPGAQGQPQHF.

The genes are TRBV11-2 and TRBJ2-1, with D possibly being TRBD1 (5 bases). This CDR3 region has 11 residues. Trimming removed 5 bases at V and 10 bases at J, with 9 bases between. The germline V gene encodes CDR1 SGHAT and CDR2 FQNNGV. The CDR3 here is CASSGHTEQFF. CDR3 coding DNA: TGTGCCAGCAGCGGACACACAGAGCAGTTCTTC.

Ten or more counts support this clonotype. J is TRBJ2-1 and V is TRBV5-6; tentative D call: TRBD2 (6 bases). V was clipped by 4 bases and J by 14 bases, with 16 bases between them. Germline V gene sequence: CDR1 SGHDT, CDR2 YYEEEE. The CDR3 is made up of 12 amino acids. The CDR3, as DNA: TGTGCCAGCAGCCGGGACTCCCTCCTAGAGTTCTTC. It encodes CASSRDSLLEFF.

This clonotype was recorded a few times. This rearrangement joins TRBV30 to TRBJ2-2; 10 bases map to TRBD2. The germline V gene has CDR1 GTSNPN and CDR2 SVGIG (reference sequence). The CDR3 has 14 residues. The V gene end was trimmed by 5 bases and the J gene end by 4 bases; junction bases not matched to a gene: 4. Here the CDR3 DNA reads TGTGCCTGGGATATAGCGGGAGGCACCGGGGAGCTGTTTTTT. Amino acids: CAWDIAGGTGELFF.

This clonotype was detected ten times or more. The chain carries TRBV20-1 and TRBJ2-3, with D possibly called TRBD1 or TRBD2 (5 bases each). The CDR3 covers 14 residues. V was cut by 5 bases and J by 6 bases, with 18 bases left in between. Germline CDR1 reads DFQATT; CDR2 reads SNEGSKA (reference sequence). Here the CDR3 reads CSAGYSGLTDTQYF. The CDR3 nucleotides are TGCAGTGCTGGCTACTCGGGGCTTACGGATACGCAGTATTTT.